Following are 20 T cell receptor beta chains from one sample sequenced in a study of response to subunit inactivated influenza vaccine. TCRdb called the RT-PCR reads again in MiXCR, with one record for every CDR3 protein. The sample consists of around 480,000 distinct CDR3 sequences, more than 15% of them appearing once. The material was CD4+ T cells sorted from PBMCs, obtained around 25 months after vaccination. The receptors stem from a man aged 45 to 70 who received an inactivated influenza vaccine.

The chain combines TRBV4-3 with TRBJ1-4; D uncertain. V was cut by 0 bases and J by 5 bases, with 4 bases left in between. CDR3 size: 13 residues. Germline CDR1 LGHNA, CDR2 YSLEER. The CDR3 region is CASSQDVNEKLFF. CDR3 nucleotide sequence: TGCGCCAGCAGCCAAGATGTAAATGAAAAACTGTTTTTT.

This clonotype was found a few times. The chain employs TRBV24-1 and TRBJ2-2, with 7 bases that match TRBD2. After removal of 1 base from V and 4 bases from J, the junction contained 5 bases not matched to a gene. Looked up from germline, CDR1 is KGHDR and CDR2 is SFDVKD. This CDR3 has 16 residues. The DNA of the CDR3 is TGTGCCACCAGTGATTTAGGCGGGAGAGGCACCGGGGAGCTGTTTTTT. The encoded protein is CATSDLGGRGTGELFF.

This rearrangement joins TRBV7-9 to TRBJ2-3; D possibly corresponds to TRBD1 (6 bases). Looked up from germline, CDR1 is SEHNR and CDR2 is FQNEAQ (reference sequence). V shed 10 bases and J shed 0 bases, with 14 bases lying between them. The CDR3 runs to 14 residues. CDR3 residues: CATPDRPSTDTQYF. The CDR3 DNA is TGTGCCACCCCGGACAGACCTAGCACAGATACGCAGTATTTT.

This clonotype was detected only a few times. This chain links TRBV5-1 with TRBJ1-6; 9 positions match TRBD1. CDR3 size: 15 residues. CDR1 is SGHRS and CDR2 is YFSETQ in the germline V gene. After removal of 6 bases from V and 6 bases from J, the junction contained 7 bases not matched to a gene. The CDR3, as DNA: TGCGCCAGCAAGCGAGGACAGGGGCTTAATTCACCCCTCCACTTT. It translates to CASKRGQGLNSPLHF.

This clonotype was seen a handful of times. V gene TRBV11-2 combines with J gene TRBJ2-7; a weak D match, TRBD1 (5 bases). Germline CDR1 reads SGHAT; CDR2 reads FQNNGV. This CDR3 comprises 16 residues. V dropped 5 bases and J dropped 4 bases, with 21 bases sitting between them. CDR3 in amino acids: CASSTTWAPGPYEQYF. The CDR3 DNA reads as TGTGCCAGCAGCACAACGTGGGCCCCAGGGCCTTACGAGCAGTACTTC.

The V call is TRBV27, the J call TRBJ2-1, with D unclear. V was shortened by 5 bases and J by 12 bases, with 17 bases between the two germline ends. Germline assignment: CDR1 MNHEY and CDR2 SMNVEV (reference sequence). This CDR3 region has 13 residues. The CDR3 nucleotides are TGTGCCAGCAGTCCTCTCTACAGCGAAGGGCAGTTCTTC. Its translation is CASSPLYSEGQFF.

This clonotype was picked up a small number of times. The chain carries TRBV7-7 and TRBJ2-5; weak D call: TRBD1 (6 bases). The length of the CDR3 is 16 residues. V was shortened by 1 base and J by 3 bases, with 15 bases between the two germline ends. Germline assignment: CDR1 SSHAT and CDR2 FNYEAQ (reference sequence). CDR3 DNA: TGTGCCAGCAGCTTAGGGAGGACAGTCCTGAAAGAGACCCAGTACTTC. This codes for CASSLGRTVLKETQYF.

This chain connects TRBV13 to TRBJ2-7; 13 bases map to TRBD2. CDR3 size: 17 residues. The trim removed 5 bases at V and 2 bases at J, leaving 9 bases unmatched. Germline V gives CDR1 PRHDT, CDR2 FYEKMQ (reference sequence). The DNA of the CDR3 is TGTGCCAGCAGCCTTAGTGGGACTAGCGGGATCCCCTACGAGCAGTACTTC. It is translated as CASSLSGTSGIPYEQYF.

This clonotype has only a few counts. The genes are TRBV28 and TRBJ2-5; D could derive from TRBD1 or TRBD2 (5 bases each). The CDR3 has 17 amino acids. Per germline, CDR1 MDHEN and CDR2 SYDVKM. The V and J ends lost 10 bases and 2 bases respectively, with 26 bases between them. The CDR3 reads CATKPFRDGENQETQYF. In nucleotides, the CDR3 is TGTGCCACTAAACCATTCCGGGACGGAGAAAATCAAGAGACCCAGTACTTC.

This clonotype was counted at least ten times. V is TRBV7-8 and J is TRBJ2-1; D is ambiguous. In germline, CDR1 is SGHVS, CDR2 FQNEAQ. V was cut by 2 bases and J by 0 bases, with 11 bases left in between. CDR3 size: 16 residues. CDR3 sequence: CASSLSHISSYNEQFF. For the CDR3, the DNA is TGTGCCAGCAGCTTAAGTCACATCAGCTCCTACAATGAGCAGTTCTTC.

The CDR3 is CASIRGRGTDTQYF. In nucleotides, the CDR3 is TGTGCCAGCATCCGGGGCAGGGGGACAGATACGCAGTATTTT. The V call is TRBV6-2 or TRBV6-3, the J call TRBJ2-3, with 7 bases identical to TRBD1. CDR3 length: 14 residues. The V and J ends lost 7 bases and 3 bases, in that order; junction bases with no gene match: 7. CDR1 and CDR2 (germline): MNHEY, SVGEGT.

The chain employs TRBV28 and TRBJ2-3; 7 positions agree with TRBD2. The CDR3 is 13 amino acids. Germline V gene lookup returns CDR1 MDHEN and CDR2 SYDVKM. Losses at the gene ends were 7 bases for V and 0 bases for J; bases not matched to a gene: 1. The DNA of the CDR3 is TGTGCCAGCACGGGACTAAGCACAGATACGCAGTATTTT. Translation: CASTGLSTDTQYF.

The gene calls are TRBV10-3 and TRBJ2-7, with D possibly TRBD1 on 6 matching bases. V was cut by 1 base and J by 3 bases, with 13 bases left in between. Germline CDR1 ENHRY, CDR2 SYGVKD. The CDR3 is made up of 15 amino acids. CDR3 DNA: TGTGCCATCAGTGAGTTGGGACAAACGATCTACGAGCAGTACTTC. This gives the protein CAISELGQTIYEQYF.

The rearrangement uses TRBV15 and TRBJ2-1; D unresolved. The germline V gene encodes CDR1 LNHNV and CDR2 YYDKDF (reference sequence). Trimming took off 3 bases at V and 8 bases at J, with 20 bases between the two ends. This CDR3 region has 16 residues. In nucleotides, the CDR3 is TGTGCCACCAGCAGCGAACTGGTATCCTATCTTGATGAGCAGTTCTTC. This codes for CATSSELVSYLDEQFF.

This clonotype showed up just a few times. The gene calls are TRBV29-1 and TRBJ2-3, with TRBD1 identical over 7 bases. Trimming removed 6 bases from V and 3 bases from J; junction bases left unmatched: 9. CDR3 length equals 14 residues. The V gene's germline CDR1 is SQVTM and CDR2 ANQGSEA. The DNA of the CDR3 is TGCAGCGTGGTTGGACAGGAACGGACAGATACGCAGTATTTT. Amino acids: CSVVGQERTDTQYF.

The chain links TRBV5-1 to TRBJ1-1, with D maybe TRBD1 (5 bases). CDR1 and CDR2 from the germline V gene are SGHRS and YFSETQ. The CDR3 has 14 amino acids. The ends were cut back, 1 base at V and 2 bases at J, with 9 bases in the middle. The CDR3 DNA follows: TGCGCCAGCAGCTTGTGGCAGGGCAACACTGAAGCTTTCTTT. Its translation: CASSLWQGNTEAFF.

The chain recombines TRBV2 with TRBJ1-4; maybe TRBD1 (5 bases). This CDR3 has 13 amino acids. The ends were cut back, 9 bases at V and 10 bases at J, with 18 bases in the middle. The V gene's germline CDR1 is SNHLY and CDR2 FYNNEI. The CDR3 DNA is TGTGCCAGTAATGGGGCAGAAAAAGGAAAACTGTTTTTT. Its translation is CASNGAEKGKLFF.

This clonotype was recorded many times. The chain links TRBV5-1 to TRBJ1-6, with D possibly being TRBD1 (6 bases). The V end was cut by 4 bases, the J end by 10 bases, with 15 bases between. Germline loops: CDR1 SGHRS, CDR2 YFSETQ. The CDR3 spans 14 residues. The CDR3 protein is CASSGAEGESPLHF. The CDR3 region has the DNA TGCGCCAGCAGCGGCGCGGAGGGGGAATCACCCCTCCACTTT.

This clonotype showed up many times. The rearrangement links TRBV20-1 to TRBJ2-7; 15 nucleotides match TRBD2. CDR1 is DFQATT, CDR2 SNEGSKA, per germline (reference sequence). Germline trimming cut 0 bases from V and 4 bases from J; bases unmatched to any gene: 7. The CDR3 consists of 17 residues. CDR3 DNA: TGCAGTGCTAGAGATACGTTCGGGACTAGCGGGAGGTACGAGCAGTACTTC. It translates to CSARDTFGTSGRYEQYF.

This clonotype turned up a few times. The CDR3: CSARVQGATPKELFF. Written as DNA, the CDR3 is TGCAGTGCTAGAGTGCAGGGGGCTACGCCGAAGGAACTGTTTTTT. The rearrangement joins TRBV20-1 to TRBJ1-4; 8 bases are shared with TRBD1. Trimming took 1 base from V and 12 from J; bases not matched to a gene: 13. Germline CDR1 and CDR2: DFQATT and SNEGSKA (reference sequence). The CDR3 loop spans 15 amino acids.